The 24 T cell receptor beta chains presented below share a single source sample, sequenced in a study of shared clonotypes between healthy human individuals. The protocol was immunoSEQ multiplex PCR, while the TCRdb copy is restricted to in-frame clones and leaves out a portion. This sample carries 2,500,000 or so clones, around 94% of them seen once, and the ten largest clones take more than 0.12%. Specimen: naive CD4+ T cells sorted from blood. The subset was: CD45RA+ positively selected. The receptors shown here come from a man younger than 35 in good health.

This chain uses TRBV9 with TRBJ1-3; no clear D gene. V was clipped by 3 bases and J by 5 bases, with 12 bases between them. Germline V gives CDR1 SGDLS, CDR2 YYNGEE. This CDR3 is built from 14 residues. The CDR3 DNA is TGTGCCAGCAGCGAGGACCCGTCGCGAAACACCATATATTTT. Its protein product is CASSEDPSRNTIYF. Supplemented by reference TRBV9 and TRBJ1-3, the full variable domain reads DSGVTQTPKHLITATGQRVTLRCSPRSGDLSVYWYQQSLDQGLQFLIQYYNGEERAKGNILERFSAQQFPDLHSELNLSSLELGDSALYFCASSEDPSRNTIYFGEGSWLTVV.

The V gene is TRBV7-6, the J gene TRBJ1-1; unclear D gene. Germline V gives CDR1 SGHVS, CDR2 FNYEAQ. V was clipped by 3 bases and J by 6 bases, with 8 bases between them. CDR3 length equals 12 residues. The CDR3, as DNA: TGTGCCAGCAGCTTGTTGGGTTCTGAAGCTTTCTTT. This encodes CASSLLGSEAFF.

About this clone: The sample carries other DNA sequences with the same CDR3. The V gene is TRBV19, the J gene TRBJ2-3; 8 bases match TRBD2. The ends lost 2 bases at V and 0 bases at J; junction bases unmatched: 4. The germline gives CDR1 LNHDA, CDR2 SQIVND (reference sequence). CDR3 size: 16 residues. This CDR3 is CASSILAGGSTDTQYF. The CDR3 DNA is TGTGCCAGTAGTATATTGGCGGGAGGAAGCACAGATACGCAGTATTTT.

In this sample, this clone turned up a few times. This sequence joins TRBV19 and TRBJ1-1; D call uncertain. V dropped 5 bases and J dropped 14 bases, with 18 bases sitting between them. The germline CDR1 and CDR2 sequences are LNHDA and SQIVND (reference sequence). This CDR3 region has 12 residues. The CDR3 DNA reads TGTGCCAGTAGTTCACTAGGACCTTCGGGCTTCTTT. It encodes CASSSLGPSGFF. The full variable domain, completed using reference TRBV19 and TRBJ1-1, is DGGITQSPKYLFRKEGQNVTLSCEQNLNHDAMYWYRQDPGQGLRLIYYSQIVNDFQKGDIAEGYSVSREKKESFPLTVTSAQKNPTAFYLCASSSLGPSGFFGQGTRLTVV.

This rearrangement joins TRBV6-5 to TRBJ1-4; TRBD1 aligns across 7 bases. Looked up from germline, CDR1 is MNHEY and CDR2 is SVGAGI. This CDR3 is 16 amino acids long. V was clipped by 0 bases and J by 7 bases; unmatched bases: 8. CDR3 region: CASSYSTTGPGEKLFF. The CDR3 coding sequence is TGTGCCAGCAGTTACTCGACGACAGGGCCGGGTGAAAAACTGTTTTTT.

As to this clone: The junction shows a germline mismatch at one end, possibly a read error. At the DNA level, this CDR3 is encoded by other sequences in the same sample as well. The V and J genes are TRBV5-8 and TRBJ2-7; D remains unclear. The CDR3 sequence is 16 residues long. Germline V CDR1 and CDR2: SGHTS, YDEGEE. The CDR3 DNA sequence: TGTGCCAGCAGCTTGCCGTCCGCGGCGAGCTCCTACGAGCAATACTTC. Its translation is CASSLPSAASSYEQYF.

This chain uses TRBV5-1 with TRBJ2-3; 12 bases are shared with TRBD1. The CDR3 extends over 17 amino acids. In germline, CDR1 is SGHRS, CDR2 YFSETQ. Trimming removed 3 bases from V and 5 bases from J; junction bases left unmatched: 10. CDR3 region: CASSSRGTGGAGDTQYF. The CDR3 nucleotides are TGCGCCAGCAGCTCTAGGGGGACAGGGGGCGCGGGAGATACGCAGTATTTT.

The V call is TRBV7-2, the J call TRBJ2-5; a possible D gene is TRBD2 (6 bases). The CDR3 extends over 15 amino acids. The germline V gene encodes CDR1 SGHTA and CDR2 FQGNSA. Trimming took 1 base from V and 1 from J, leaving 10 bases between them. CDR3 region: CASSLGWDFQETQYF. In DNA form, the CDR3 reads TGTGCCAGCAGCTTAGGGTGGGACTTCCAAGAGACCCAGTACTTC. Variable domain in full (rest from reference TRBV7-2 and TRBJ2-5): GAGVSQSPSNKVTEKGKDVELRCDPISGHTALYWYRQSLGQGLEFLIYFQGNSAPDKSGLPSDRFSAERTGGSVSTLTIQRTQQEDSAVYLCASSLGWDFQETQYFGPGTRLLVL.

This rearrangement joins TRBV4-1 to TRBJ2-1, with 12 bases fitting TRBD2. CDR3 length equals 18 residues. V lost 4 bases and J lost 5; bases outside the gene matches: 12. Germline V gene sequence: CDR1 MGHRA, CDR2 YSYEKL. In nucleotides, the CDR3 is TGCGCCAGCAGCCTCGGCCTAGCGGGGGGGCAGGCGAACAATGAGCAGTTCTTC. Translated, it gives CASSLGLAGGQANNEQFF.

The chain joins TRBV4-1 to TRBJ2-2; D unclear. The germline V gene has CDR1 MGHRA and CDR2 YSYEKL. The V end lost 3 bases, the J end lost 5 bases, and 10 bases lay between the germline ends. This CDR3 comprises 14 residues. CDR3 sequence (DNA): TGCGCCAGCAGCCAGGCAATAGCTACCGGGGAGCTGTTTTTT. Its protein product is CASSQAIATGELFF.

CDR3 DNA sequence: TGTGCCAGCAGCCAAGTCACGGGAGAGACCCAGTACTTC. Amino acids: CASSQVTGETQYF. The chain carries TRBV4-2 and TRBJ2-5; no firm D call. The V and J ends lost 1 base and 4 bases respectively, with 7 bases between them. Germline loops: CDR1 LGHNA, CDR2 YNFKEQ. The CDR3 has 13 residues.

The chain joins TRBV19 to TRBJ1-3; D is unclear. The CDR3 runs to 15 residues. The V and J ends lost 5 bases and 0 bases respectively, with 11 bases between them. Germline CDR1 LNHDA, CDR2 SQIVND (reference sequence). CDR3 DNA sequence: TGTGCCAGTAGTGAGGACGCCGACTCTGGAAACACCATATATTTT. It translates to CASSEDADSGNTIYF.

The chain is built from TRBV5-5 and TRBJ2-5, with 10 bases lining up with TRBD2. Germline V CDR1 and CDR2: SGHKS, YYEKEE (reference sequence). CDR3 length equals 18 residues. Trimming took 4 bases from V and 1 from J; bases not matched to a gene: 13. CDR3 in amino acids: CASSRTGIAGGLQETQYF. CDR3 bases: TGTGCCAGCAGCCGTACTGGGATAGCGGGGGGACTCCAAGAGACCCAGTACTTC.

The chain couples TRBV30 to TRBJ2-7, with TRBD1 matching 9 bases. Germline V lookup: CDR1 GTSNPN, CDR2 SVGIG (reference sequence). The CDR3 has 15 residues. V shed 5 bases, J shed 0 bases, and the junction held 8 bases outside the gene matches. CDR3 sequence reads: CAWQQGAKLSYEQYF. The CDR3 nucleotides read TGTGCCTGGCAACAGGGGGCGAAACTCTCCTACGAGCAGTACTTC.

The chain links TRBV10-2 to TRBJ1-6, with D hard to call. Trimming left V 2 bases short and J 7 bases short, with 12 bases between. The CDR3 totals 15 residues. Germline CDR1 WSHSY, CDR2 SAAADI. Written as DNA, the CDR3 is TGCGCCAGCAGTGAGCAGAACTTCCTCAATTCACCCCTCCACTTT. Translation gives CASSEQNFLNSPLHF.

On this clone: The same CDR3 is also encoded by other DNA sequences in this sample. The chain is built from TRBV7-9 and TRBJ2-1, with D possibly matching TRBD2 (5 bases). The V gene's germline CDR1 is SEHNR and CDR2 FQNEAQ (reference sequence). Trimming removed 0 bases from V and 6 bases from J, with 6 bases in between. The CDR3 is made up of 13 amino acids. The CDR3 here is CASSLAGANEQFF. The CDR3 DNA follows: TGTGCCAGCAGCTTAGCGGGAGCCAATGAGCAGTTCTTC.

This clone was observed once. The rearrangement links TRBV5-4 to TRBJ2-3, with D unresolved. This CDR3 has 16 residues. CDR1 is SGHNT, CDR2 YYREEE, per germline (reference sequence). V dropped 3 bases and J dropped 2 bases, with 16 bases sitting between them. The CDR3 DNA is TGTGCCAGCAGCTCCCCGACCGGATCTAACACAGATACGCAGTATTTT. Translated, it gives CASSSPTGSNTDTQYF.

The chain uses TRBV27 and TRBJ2-7; 11 bases line up with TRBD1. Trimming took 1 base from V and 5 from J; bases not matched to a gene: 7. CDR1 is MNHEY and CDR2 is SMNVEV in the germline V gene (reference sequence). The CDR3 totals 16 residues. This CDR3 reads CASSLLGGDRGNEQYF. DNA of the CDR3: TGTGCCAGCAGTTTATTAGGAGGGGACAGGGGGAACGAGCAGTACTTC.

The CDR3 protein is CSVEDGWGGYTF. The DNA of the CDR3 is TGCAGCGTTGAAGATGGATGGGGTGGCTACACCTTC. The chain combines TRBV29-1 with TRBJ1-2; D is unresolved. The CDR3 covers 12 residues. V was pared by 0 bases and J by 7 bases, with 9 bases between. Germline-derived CDR1 and CDR2 are SQVTM and ANQGSEA.

The rearrangement joins TRBV2 to TRBJ1-1; D ambiguous. Trimming stripped 8 bases from V and 0 bases from J, with 10 bases between. Per the germline V gene, CDR1 is SNHLY and CDR2 is FYNNEI. CDR3 length: 13 amino acids. Here the CDR3 reads CASPQIMNTEAFF. In nucleotides, the CDR3 is TGTGCCAGCCCCCAGATCATGAACACTGAAGCTTTCTTT.

As concerns this clone: Other DNA sequences from this sample encode an identical CDR3 as well. This sequence joins TRBV28 and TRBJ2-7; weak D call: TRBD1 (6 bases). V lost 4 bases, J lost 2 bases, and 15 bases lay in between. Per the germline V gene, CDR1 is MDHEN and CDR2 is SYDVKM. The CDR3 extends over 15 amino acids. The CDR3 sequence: CASSSPGTNPYEQYF. CDR3 DNA sequence: TGTGCCAGCAGTTCACCCGGGACAAATCCCTACGAGCAGTACTTC. Together with reference TRBV28 and TRBJ2-7, the CDR3 gives the full variable domain: DVKVTQSSRYLVKRTGEKVFLECVQDMDHENMFWYRQDPGLGLRLIYFSYDVKMKEKGDIPEGYSVSREKKERFSLILESASTNQTSMYLCASSSPGTNPYEQYFGPGTRLTVT.

The rearrangement uses TRBV5-6 and TRBJ1-6, with D possibly TRBD1 on 5 matching bases. CDR1 SGHDT and CDR2 YYEEEE come from the germline V gene. This CDR3 comprises 14 residues. V shed 4 bases and J shed 6 bases, with 11 bases lying between them. The CDR3 bases are TGTGCCAGCAGCCAGGAGGGGACTAATTCACCCCTCCACTTT. Translated, it gives CASSQEGTNSPLHF.

This clone came up a few times. An end of the junction does not agree with germline; a read error may underlie this. The chain couples TRBV7-7 to TRBJ2-2, with 7 bases that match TRBD2. CDR3 length equals 14 residues. The germline V gene encodes CDR1 SSHAT and CDR2 FNYEAQ (reference sequence). CDR3 loop: CASSGTANTGELFF. Here the CDR3 DNA reads TGTGCTAGCAGCGGGACGGCGAACACCGGGGAGCTGTTTTTT.

The V call is TRBV2, the J call TRBJ2-2; no definite D call. There are 14 residues in the CDR3. The V gene lost 6 bases and the J gene lost 4 bases, with 12 bases spanning the gap. CDR1 is SNHLY and CDR2 is FYNNEI in the germline V gene. The CDR3 DNA reads as TGTGCCAGCAGGTTACTGAGGTTCACCGGGGAGCTGTTTTTT. It yields the protein CASRLLRFTGELFF.